This TCR beta chain was obtained from a study of neurological immune-mediated disorders. TCRdb used MiXCR to reprocess the 5' RACE reads, holding one entry per CDR3 protein. The sample holds around 38,000 distinct CDR3 sequences; roughly 14% are singletons and the top ten take 3.5% to 4.5%. Germline trimming cut 6 bases from V and 8 bases from J; bases unmatched to any gene: 10. CDR3 length: 14 residues. This clonotype was observed at least ten times. The receptor's source is a woman aged 55-69 years with HTLV-1-associated myelopathy (HAM/TSP). Sequenced sample: CD4+ T cells from blood. The rearrangement links TRBV12-3 or TRBV12-4 to TRBJ1-2; 9 bases are shared with TRBD1. In DNA, the CDR3 is TGTGCCAGCAGATTTCTGGACAGGGGCTGGGGCTACACCTTC. It encodes CASRFLDRGWGYTF.